This passage covers 16 T cell receptor beta chains from one sample sequenced in a study of cytomegalovirus exposure and HLA in healthy donors. The PCR contained 60 Vbeta and 13 Jbeta primers. Some clones are missing from TCRdb's copy, which holds only in-frame ones; the method was immunoSEQ multiplex PCR. Of around 180,000 clones in the sample, around 79% were seen once. Sequencing used PBMCs. The receptor set was obtained from a middle-aged woman in good health and CMV-seronegative.

A few counts support this clone. The rearrangement uses TRBV5-1 and TRBJ1-1; weak D call: TRBD1 (5 bases). The length of the CDR3 is 19 residues. The V and J ends lost 0 bases and 1 base respectively, with 22 bases between them. Germline values: CDR1 SGHRS, CDR2 YFSETQ. The CDR3 DNA follows: TGCGCCAGCAGCTTGGCTGGGAGGCAGGGCTACCATCGGAACACTGAAGCTTTCTTT. Its translation: CASSLAGRQGYHRNTEAFF.

The genes are TRBV6-5 and TRBJ1-5; 7 nucleotides align to TRBD1. Germline V gene lookup returns CDR1 MNHEY and CDR2 SVGAGI. After removal of 4 bases from V and 2 bases from J, the junction contained 8 bases not matched to a gene. There are 16 residues in the CDR3. The DNA for the CDR3 is TGTGCCAGCAGTTTTACCGGGACAGTTGGCAATCAGCCCCAGCATTTT. Amino acids: CASSFTGTVGNQPQHF.

The chain combines TRBV5-4 with TRBJ1-4; perhaps TRBD1 as D (6 bases). V was clipped by 0 bases and J by 0 bases, with 6 bases between them. The CDR3 loop spans 15 amino acids. Germline lookup yields CDR1 SGHNT and CDR2 YYREEE (reference sequence). CDR3 DNA sequence: TGTGCCAGCAGCTTGGAGGGGGCAACTAATGAAAAACTGTTTTTT. Translated: CASSLEGATNEKLFF.

This chain links TRBV28 with TRBJ1-1; 8 bases line up with TRBD1. CDR1 MDHEN and CDR2 SYDVKM come from the germline V gene. CDR3 length equals 13 residues. Trimming removed 6 bases from V and 6 bases from J; junction bases left unmatched: 6. CDR3 residues: CASSSTGAAEAFF. CDR3 DNA sequence: TGTGCCAGCAGCTCGACAGGGGCCGCTGAAGCTTTCTTT.

This sequence joins TRBV2 and TRBJ2-1; D might be TRBD1 (6 bases). CDR1 is SNHLY, CDR2 FYNNEI, per germline. The CDR3 length is 15 residues. V was clipped by 7 bases and J by 6 bases, with 19 bases between them. The CDR3: CASINSRGYGNEQFF. DNA for the CDR3: TGTGCCAGCATTAACAGCAGGGGTTACGGCAATGAGCAGTTCTTC.

V and J are TRBV10-3 and TRBJ1-2; D is perhaps TRBD1 (6 bases). Germline V gene lookup returns CDR1 ENHRY and CDR2 SYGVKD. V shed 6 bases and J shed 3 bases, with 17 bases lying between them. The CDR3 is made up of 15 amino acids. This CDR3 reads CAIRTGQSDYYGYTF. DNA for the CDR3: TGTGCCATCAGGACAGGACAGAGCGATTACTATGGCTACACCTTC.

This clone was seen once. This chain uses TRBV4-1 with TRBJ2-1, with 11 bases identical to TRBD2. Germline V gene data show CDR1 as MGHRA and CDR2 as YSYEKL. The CDR3 runs 19 residues. V shed 0 bases and J 1 base; nucleotides not matched to a gene: 8. CDR3 sequence: CASSQDPSGGLRSYNEQFF. The CDR3 DNA is TGCGCCAGCAGCCAAGATCCTAGCGGGGGGCTTCGATCCTACAATGAGCAGTTCTTC.

The chain recombines TRBV2 with TRBJ1-1; TRBD1 might be the D (6 bases). The length of the CDR3 is 16 residues. CDR1 is SNHLY and CDR2 is FYNNEI in the germline V gene. With 4 bases removed from V and 6 bases from J, the gap between germline ends came to 21 bases. The CDR3, as DNA: TGTGCCAGCAGTGGTGGGACAAGCCTGCGGGGGGCTGAAGCTTTCTTT. This codes for CASSGGTSLRGAEAFF.

The CDR3 loop reads CASSLFLARAGTRQETQYF. The DNA of the CDR3 is TGTGCCAGCAGCTTATTTCTCGCACGAGCCGGGACACGCCAAGAGACCCAGTACTTC. V is TRBV5-6 and J is TRBJ2-5; TRBD1 is a possible D gene (6 bases). CDR1 SGHDT and CDR2 YYEEEE come from the germline V gene. The CDR3 covers 19 residues. Trimming removed 2 bases at V and 1 base at J, with 24 bases between.

This clone was seen just once. This rearrangement joins TRBV6-6 to TRBJ1-2; TRBD1 might be the D (6 bases). The V gene's germline CDR1 is MNHNY and CDR2 SVGAGI (reference sequence). The CDR3 is made up of 14 amino acids. Between the trimmed V and J ends, which lost 8 bases and 7 bases, there was a span of 20 bases. DNA of the CDR3: TGTGCCAGCGGCGAGAAACAGGGCTGGTCTGGCTACACCTTC. Residues: CASGEKQGWSGYTF.

J is TRBJ2-7 and V is TRBV11-1, with TRBD1 identical over 7 bases. The CDR3 spans 11 residues. The junction had 0 bases not matched to a gene; V was cut back by 8 bases and J by 2 bases. Germline values: CDR1 SGHAT, CDR2 FQDESV (reference sequence). The chain's CDR3 is CASQGAYEQYF. The CDR3 nucleotides read TGTGCCAGCCAGGGGGCCTACGAGCAGTACTTC.

The table lists this clone with a few counts. CDR3 in DNA: TGTGCCAGCAGTCCCCGCCGGGGTGAAAAACTGTTTTTT. Protein sequence: CASSPRRGEKLFF. The J gene is TRBJ1-4, the V gene TRBV6-1; D not certain. CDR1 and CDR2 (germline): MNHNS, SASEGT. The CDR3 has 13 residues. Trimming left V 5 bases short and J 7 bases short, with 11 bases between.

The V call is TRBV11-3, the J call TRBJ2-2; D is possibly TRBD2 (5 bases). The V gene lost 4 bases and the J gene lost 4 bases, with 13 bases spanning the gap. This CDR3 is built from 15 residues. CDR1 SGHNT and CDR2 YENEEA come from the germline V gene. DNA for the CDR3: TGTGCCAGCAGCTCTCTCGGGGTTGGCACCGGGGAGCTGTTTTTT. Its translation is CASSSLGVGTGELFF. Variable domain in full (rest from reference TRBV11-3 and TRBJ2-2): EAGVVQSPRYKIIEKKQPVAFWCNPISGHNTLYWYLQNLGQGPELLIRYENEEAVDDSQLPKDRFSAERLKGVDSTLKIQPAELGDSAVYLCASSSLGVGTGELFFGEGSRLTVL.

The chain recombines TRBV18 with TRBJ1-5; a weak D match, TRBD1 (5 bases). With 6 bases removed from V and 1 base from J, the gap between germline ends came to 16 bases. CDR1 and CDR2 (germline): KGHSH, LQKENI. CDR3 length: 16 amino acids. The CDR3 is CASSMGLPVSNQPQHF. CDR3 bases: TGTGCCAGCTCCATGGGACTGCCTGTGAGCAATCAGCCCCAGCATTTT.

The chain couples TRBV19 to TRBJ1-1; 7 bases line up with TRBD1. The germline CDR1 and CDR2 sequences are LNHDA and SQIVND (reference sequence). The CDR3 sequence is 13 residues long. V shed 4 bases and J 10 bases; nucleotides not matched to a gene: 9. CDR3 DNA: TGTGCCAGTAGTACCGCACAGGGGAAGGTAGCTTTCTTT. This translates into CASSTAQGKVAFF.

The chain is built from TRBV30 and TRBJ1-5; D is uncertain. The V and J ends lost 2 bases and 4 bases respectively, with 12 bases between them. The V gene's germline CDR1 is GTSNPN and CDR2 SVGIG (reference sequence). This CDR3 contains 14 residues. For the CDR3, the DNA is TGTGCCTGGAGTCGAGGGCTTTCTAATCAGCCCCAGCATTTT. This encodes CAWSRGLSNQPQHF.